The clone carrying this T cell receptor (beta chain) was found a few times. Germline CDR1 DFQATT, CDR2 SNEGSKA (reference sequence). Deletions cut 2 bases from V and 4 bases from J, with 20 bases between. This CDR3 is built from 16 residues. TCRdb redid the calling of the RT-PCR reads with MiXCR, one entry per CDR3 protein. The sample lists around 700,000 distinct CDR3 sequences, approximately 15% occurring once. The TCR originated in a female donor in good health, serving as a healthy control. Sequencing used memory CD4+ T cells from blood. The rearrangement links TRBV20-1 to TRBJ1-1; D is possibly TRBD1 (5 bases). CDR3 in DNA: TGCAGTGCTAGACACATGGACAATTCTCGAGGCACTGAAGCTTTCTTT. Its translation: CSARHMDNSRGTEAFF.